These 30 T cell receptor beta chains originate from one sample sequenced in a study of neurological immune-mediated disorders. One entry per CDR3 protein, called by TCRdb with MiXCR from the 5' RACE reads. The sample gives about 41,000 distinct CDR3 sequences, more than 14% of which show up once; 3% to 4.5% is in the top ten. Sample: CD4+ T cells from blood. The origin of the receptors is a woman aged 55-69 years with HTLV-1-associated myelopathy (HAM/TSP).

This clonotype occurred many times. The chain has TRBV7-2 and TRBJ2-3; 11 nucleotides agree with TRBD2. V gave up 1 base and J gave up 5 bases; unmatched junction bases: 5. The CDR3 covers 16 residues. Germline V lookup: CDR1 SGHTA, CDR2 FQGNSA. CDR3 region: CASSLGSGGAQDTQYF. The CDR3, as DNA: TGTGCCAGCAGCTTAGGTAGCGGGGGGGCCCAAGATACGCAGTATTTT.

This clonotype was picked up many times. The J gene is TRBJ2-1, the V gene TRBV5-1; 7 bases agree with TRBD1. The CDR3 is 14 amino acids. The germline CDR1 and CDR2 sequences are SGHRS and YFSETQ. J gave up 4 bases and V 7 bases, and 8 bases lay outside the gene matches. CDR3 amino acids: CASGPGTEYNEQFF. CDR3 in DNA: TGCGCCAGCGGCCCCGGGACAGAGTACAATGAGCAGTTCTTC.

This clonotype has a count of ten or more. The rearrangement uses TRBV10-2 and TRBJ1-1, with TRBD1 as a possible D gene (5 bases). This CDR3 contains 16 residues. Germline loops: CDR1 WSHSY, CDR2 SAAADI. V lost 0 bases and J 3 bases, leaving 14 bases between the germline ends. This chain's CDR3 is CASSESGGVFDTEAFF. CDR3 DNA: TGCGCCAGCAGTGAGTCGGGAGGGGTGTTCGACACTGAAGCTTTCTTT.

This clonotype appeared many times. The V call is TRBV4-1, the J call TRBJ2-1; D remains ambiguous. This CDR3 is 13 amino acids long. V lost 6 bases, J lost 7 bases, and 13 bases lay in between. In germline, CDR1 is MGHRA, CDR2 YSYEKL. CDR3 loop: CASRHGGRNEQFF. The CDR3 DNA sequence: TGCGCCAGCAGGCACGGCGGAAGGAATGAGCAGTTCTTC.

This clonotype has ten or more counts. This chain joins TRBV20-1 and TRBJ2-7; 11 bases line up with TRBD1. In germline, CDR1 is DFQATT, CDR2 SNEGSKA (reference sequence). V lost 0 bases, J lost 3 bases, and 10 bases stayed unmatched. The CDR3 has 17 residues. CDR3 nucleotides: TGCAGTGCTAGAGAGAGTTTCGTCGGGACAGGGGGCTACGAGCAGTACTTC. Translation: CSARESFVGTGGYEQYF.

This clonotype was recorded many times. J is TRBJ1-4 and V is TRBV2, with D unresolved. This CDR3 has 15 residues. Germline assignment: CDR1 SNHLY and CDR2 FYNNEI. V lost 2 bases and J lost 3, with 10 bases in between. CDR3 bases: TGTGCCAGCAGTGAATTGGGCCCGCCTAATGAAAAACTGTTTTTT. The encoded protein is CASSELGPPNEKLFF. The full variable domain, completed using reference TRBV2 and TRBJ1-4, is EPEVTQTPSHQVTQMGQEVILRCVPISNHLYFYWYRQILGQKVEFLVSFYNNEISEKSEIFDDQFSVERPDGSNFTLKIRSTKLEDSAMYFCASSELGPPNEKLFFGSGTQLSVL.

The chain employs TRBV5-5 and TRBJ2-1; 9 nucleotides match TRBD2. The CDR3 is made up of 16 amino acids. J lost 8 bases, V lost 3 bases, and 12 bases had no gene match. Germline-derived CDR1 and CDR2 are SGHKS and YYEKEE (reference sequence). This CDR3 reads CASSSFSGSFHYEQFF. The CDR3 nucleotides read TGTGCCAGCAGCTCCTTTAGCGGGAGCTTCCACTATGAGCAGTTCTTC.

By share, this clonotype ranks as medium-sized. The V call is TRBV5-1, the J call TRBJ2-3; no clear D gene. Germline V gene lookup returns CDR1 SGHRS and CDR2 YFSETQ. The CDR3 has 15 residues. Trimming removed 1 base from V and 0 bases from J, with 9 bases in between. CDR3 nucleotides: TGCGCCAGCAGCTTGTCACTCCCTAGCACAGATACGCAGTATTTT. Translated, it gives CASSLSLPSTDTQYF.

This clonotype has ten or more counts. CDR3 protein: CASTIGGLHNEQFF. The CDR3 DNA reads as TGTGCCAGCACCATAGGGGGACTACACAATGAGCAGTTCTTC. The chain couples TRBV7-8 to TRBJ2-1, with D possibly TRBD2 on 7 matching bases. The CDR3 runs to 14 residues. V lost 7 bases and J 5 bases, leaving 15 bases between the germline ends. CDR1 and CDR2 from the germline V gene are SGHVS and FQNEAQ. Variable domain in full (rest from reference TRBV7-8 and TRBJ2-1): GAGVSQSPRYKVAKRGQDVALRCDPISGHVSLFWYQQALGQGPEFLTYFQNEAQLDKSGLPSDRFFAERPEGSVSTLKIQRTQQEDSAVYLCASTIGGLHNEQFFGPGTRLTVL.

A note on this clonotype: The junction does not match germline at one end; this may be a read error. The DNA of the CDR3 is TGTGCCAGCAGCCGGGAAACTGTGACCAAGTACTTC. It yields the protein CASSRETVTKYF. This rearrangement joins TRBV7-9 to TRBJ2-5, with D perhaps matching TRBD2 (5 bases). Germline CDR1 SEHNR, CDR2 FQNEAQ (reference sequence). This CDR3 has 12 residues.

This clonotype was detected ten times or more. This rearrangement joins TRBV5-1 to TRBJ2-7; 8 bases match TRBD1. Germline assignment: CDR1 SGHRS and CDR2 YFSETQ. V dropped 4 bases and J dropped 4; count of bases not matched to a gene: 7. The CDR3 sequence is 14 residues long. In DNA, the CDR3 is TGCGCCAGCAGCCCAGGGGGCGCCGGATACGAGCAGTACTTC. Its protein product is CASSPGGAGYEQYF.

In this sample, this clonotype turned up many times. This rearrangement joins TRBV5-5 to TRBJ2-7; D gene unclear. CDR1 is SGHKS, CDR2 YYEKEE, per germline (reference sequence). There are 12 residues in the CDR3. V was cut by 3 bases and J by 4 bases, with 8 bases left in between. The CDR3 nucleotides read TGTGCCAGCAGCTCCCTTACTTACGAGCAGTACTTC. Translating gives CASSSLTYEQYF. The variable domain in full, completed from reference TRBV5-5 and TRBJ2-7, reads DAGVTQSPTHLIKTRGQQVTLRCSPISGHKSVSWYQQVLGQGPQFIFQYYEKEERGRGNFPDRFSARQFPNYSSELNVNALLLGDSALYLCASSSLTYEQYFGPGTRLTVT.

The gene calls are TRBV20-1 and TRBJ2-7, with a weak D call TRBD1 (7 bases). Germline CDR1 DFQATT, CDR2 SNEGSKA (reference sequence). V lost 5 bases, J lost 3 bases, and 14 bases lay in between. The CDR3 totals 13 residues. CDR3 residues: CSAGRDSYYEQYF. The DNA for the CDR3 is TGCAGTGCTGGGCGGGACAGCTACTACGAGCAGTACTTC.

This clonotype was seen at least ten times. The chain links TRBV27 to TRBJ1-2, with D maybe TRBD1 (6 bases). Trimming shortened V by 4 bases and J by 5 bases, and 11 bases separated the two germline ends. The CDR3 consists of 13 residues. Germline CDR1 reads MNHEY; CDR2 reads SMNVEV (reference sequence). In DNA form, the CDR3 reads TGTGCCAGCAGTTCCAGGGGAGTGTATGGCTACACCTTC. Amino acid sequence: CASSSRGVYGYTF.

This chain links TRBV5-1 with TRBJ2-3; possible D gene TRBD1, 6 bases. The CDR3 runs 14 residues. Between the trimmed V and J ends, which lost 3 bases and 8 bases, there was a span of 16 bases. Germline CDR1 and CDR2: SGHRS and YFSETQ. The CDR3 nucleotides are TGCGCCAGCAGCTCGGAACCAGGGGATGGTACGCAGTATTTT. The encoded protein is CASSSEPGDGTQYF.

The CDR3 is CSGTGNTGELFF. The CDR3 DNA reads as TGCAGTGGCACAGGGAACACCGGGGAGCTGTTTTTT. The V gene is TRBV20-1, the J gene TRBJ2-2, with D perhaps TRBD1 (5 bases). This CDR3 spans 12 amino acids. Germline V gives CDR1 DFQATT, CDR2 SNEGSKA (reference sequence). Trimming took off 7 bases at V and 1 base at J, with 7 bases between the two ends.

This clonotype was observed at least ten times. DNA of the CDR3: TGCAGTGCTAGTGCACACAATGAGCAGTTCTTC. Translated: CSASAHNEQFF. The chain is built from TRBV20-1 and TRBJ2-1, with no clear D. Trimming removed 3 bases at V and 5 bases at J, with 5 bases between. The CDR3 contains 11 residues. The germline gives CDR1 DFQATT, CDR2 SNEGSKA (reference sequence).

The J gene is TRBJ2-5, the V gene TRBV7-9; D ambiguous. Germline CDR1 SEHNR, CDR2 FQNEAQ (reference sequence). This CDR3 has 14 residues. V lost 1 base to trimming and J lost 1 base, with 7 bases between them. The CDR3 DNA is TGTGCCAGCAGCTTAGGTGCGAGCCAAGAGACCCAGTACTTC. This translates into CASSLGASQETQYF.

This clonotype was detected many times. This rearrangement joins TRBV6-2 or TRBV6-3 to TRBJ1-1; D possibly corresponds to TRBD1 (5 bases). The CDR3 is 14 residues long. V lost 6 bases and J lost 4, with 15 bases in between. Germline assignment: CDR1 MNHEY and CDR2 SVGEGT. Here the CDR3 DNA reads TGTGCCAGCAGACGCCCAGGGAGTGCCACTGAAGCTTTCTTT. This sequence encodes CASRRPGSATEAFF.

The V call is TRBV5-1, the J call TRBJ2-7; D gene ambiguous. Germline CDR1 SGHRS, CDR2 YFSETQ. The CDR3 is made up of 13 amino acids. Trimming took 1 base from V and 2 from J, leaving 7 bases between them. CDR3 nucleotides: TGCGCCAGCAGCTTGTCTAACCCCTACGAGCAGTACTTC. It yields the protein CASSLSNPYEQYF.

This clonotype occurred many times. The chain uses TRBV20-1 and TRBJ2-4; 7 bases are shared with TRBD1. CDR1 and CDR2 from the germline V gene are DFQATT and SNEGSKA (reference sequence). After removal of 8 bases from V and 0 bases from J, the junction contained 4 bases not matched to a gene. The CDR3 length is 13 residues. CDR3 sequence: CSTGTAAKNIQYF. DNA of the CDR3: TGCAGTACCGGGACAGCAGCCAAAAACATTCAGTACTTC.

This clonotype was observed many times. The chain recombines TRBV3-1 with TRBJ1-1, with D tentatively TRBD1 (5 bases). CDR3 size: 14 residues. Trimming stripped 3 bases from V and 5 bases from J, with 13 bases between. Germline values: CDR1 LGHDT, CDR2 YNNKEL (reference sequence). The CDR3 sequence is CASSQASRGTEAFF. CDR3 coding DNA: TGTGCCAGCAGCCAGGCCAGTCGGGGGACTGAAGCTTTCTTT.

This clonotype was seen many times. This sequence joins TRBV29-1 and TRBJ2-3; D possibly corresponds to TRBD2 (7 bases). Germline assignment: CDR1 SQVTM and CDR2 ANQGSEA. CDR3 length equals 14 residues. V was pared by 6 bases and J by 6 bases, with 19 bases between. The CDR3 region has the DNA TGCAGCGTAGAGGGGGGGGAACTTATCGATACGCAGTATTTT. It yields the protein CSVEGGELIDTQYF.

This clonotype showed up just once. V usage is TRBV20-1 and J usage is TRBJ2-1, with a possible D match to TRBD1 (6 bases). Deletions cut 5 bases from V and 2 bases from J, with 13 bases between. From germline, CDR1 is DFQATT and CDR2 SNEGSKA (reference sequence). CDR3 length: 14 residues. CDR3 DNA: TGCAGTGCTGATACAGGGTTCGCCTACAATGAGCAGTTCTTC. Translation: CSADTGFAYNEQFF.

Ten or more counts support this clonotype. The chain recombines TRBV5-1 with TRBJ1-1, with a tentative D call TRBD1 (6 bases). Germline V lookup: CDR1 SGHRS, CDR2 YFSETQ. The CDR3 is made up of 16 amino acids. V was trimmed by 5 bases and J by 2 bases, leaving 19 bases between them. This chain's CDR3 is CASSLNKRDTNTEAFF. In nucleotides, the CDR3 is TGCGCCAGCAGTTTAAATAAGCGGGACACAAACACTGAAGCTTTCTTT.

This clonotype was counted many times. The chain is built from TRBV20-1 and TRBJ2-3; D gene ambiguous. The CDR3 has 15 amino acids. Per the germline V gene, CDR1 is DFQATT and CDR2 is SNEGSKA (reference sequence). Trimming removed 1 base from V and 3 bases from J, with 14 bases in between. DNA of the CDR3: TGCAGTGCTAGAGGGGTAACGGTTGCTACAGATACGCAGTATTTT. Translation gives CSARGVTVATDTQYF.

This clonotype was counted ten times or more. The chain carries TRBV29-1 and TRBJ2-3; 12 positions match TRBD2. The V gene end was trimmed by 3 bases and the J gene end by 3 bases; junction bases not matched to a gene: 4. There are 15 residues in the CDR3. Germline CDR1 and CDR2: SQVTM and ANQGSEA. The CDR3 sequence is CSVEPSGGGTDTQYF. As DNA, the CDR3 is TGCAGCGTTGAGCCTAGCGGGGGGGGAACAGATACGCAGTATTTT.

This clonotype was detected many times. The rearrangement links TRBV12-3 or TRBV12-4 to TRBJ1-5, with D maybe TRBD1 (5 bases). This CDR3 has 15 amino acids. Trimming stripped 4 bases from V and 5 bases from J, with 15 bases between. The CDR3, as DNA: TGTGCCAGCAGTTCCTCCGGGACTCTCGATCAGCCCCAGCATTTT. Translation: CASSSSGTLDQPQHF.

This clonotype was picked up many times. The V call is TRBV20-1, the J call TRBJ1-3, with 7 bases fitting TRBD1. Trimming removed 5 bases from V and 9 bases from J; junction bases left unmatched: 13. The CDR3 loop spans 14 amino acids. Germline V gene data show CDR1 as DFQATT and CDR2 as SNEGSKA (reference sequence). The CDR3 spells CSAWGQPGGGTIYF. CDR3 bases: TGCAGTGCTTGGGGACAGCCAGGTGGAGGCACCATATATTTT.

The chain links TRBV4-2 to TRBJ2-1; D ambiguous. Germline lookup yields CDR1 LGHNA and CDR2 YNFKEQ. The CDR3 extends over 19 amino acids. Trimming took off 0 bases at V and 3 bases at J, with 21 bases between the two ends. The CDR3, as DNA: TGTGCCAGCAGCCAAGAACTGGCTCTAGTCGCTTTTGGCTACAATGAGCAGTTCTTC. Translating it yields CASSQELALVAFGYNEQFF.